Below, one TCR beta chain is given with its context. What this receptor recognizes is not known. Base quality data are lacking; no much larger clone is found one base away. From a lookup of the germline V gene (reference sequence), CDR1 and CDR2 are MNHEY and SMNVEV. The germline V and J ends show losses of 6 bases and 5 bases respectively, and no gene match explains 4 bases of the junction. The CDR3 numbers 14 residues from cysteine through phenylalanine. Left in the record is the CDR3 DNA by itself, 42 bases read in frame from the first base. This sample was taken from a study of blood T cell repertoires in COVID-19 (dated by TCRdb to 2020 to 2022). Describing the broader study: Samples from collaborators originated in the United States, Italy and Spain and spanned both the acute and convalescent phases of COVID-19. The prospective study material was composed of cDNA or gDNA derived from T cells, B-cell-depleted T cells, or PBMCs. Subjects who had been exposed to COVID-19, were actively infected with it, or had recovered from it provided the deeply sampled blood TCRbeta repertoires that made up the dataset. The repertoires were released in a freely available public database meant as a resource for research on the immune response to SARS-CoV-2. Samples were obtained from the ongoing ImmuneRACE study (first 160 participants) and from some 1,200 subjects provided by 6 global collaborators. Sample metadata almost always included a de-identified subject ID, COVID-19 status, age in years and sex. Where available, HLA class I and class II types were obtained from metadata supplied by the sample provider rather than from assay-based typing. What the work shows at the level of the full study, not this receptor alone: How much clinical and demographic metadata was included differed by source and by participant, and the metadata was provided uncurated.

Whole blood was collected in K2EDTA tubes by collaborating institutions according to the institutions' own protocols. For TCRbeta analysis, collaborators shipped samples as frozen whole blood, isolated PBMCs, or DNA extracted from either of those sample types. TCRbeta CDR3 regions were amplified from genomic DNA using the immunoSEQ Assay, a bias-controlled multiplex PCR. The authors' pipeline ran thus. Within the assay, amplification of reference gene primers was used to estimate how many nucleated cells each sample contained. To quantify the absolute abundance of each unique TCRbeta CDR3 rearrangement, sequence reads were collapsed and filtered. Productive Simpson clonality was computed per sample as the square root of Simpson's diversity index over productive rearrangements. The clones in this table, taken by TCRdb from immuneACCESS, are in-frame only. Not every clone is retained; where verified, under half of the shortfall comes from an unresolved V gene, and the cause of the rest is unknown. V, J and clone size reflect that table, while D and trimming were determined from the DNA. The sample table contains 120,000 or so clones; only one count was recorded for more than 75% of them. The ten largest clones capture 25% to 30% of the sample.

The rearrangement combines TRBV27 with TRBJ1-5; 10 nucleotides in the junction match TRBD1. The origin of this receptor is a woman in her seventies with acute or convalescent COVID-19. Input material: peripheral blood. The nucleotides are TGTGCCAGCAGACTGACAGGGGGCCATCAGCCCCAGCATTTT. This sequence encodes CASRLTGGHQPQHF.